The sequence of this T cell receptor (beta chain) was determined in a study of PD-1 blockade in mismatch repair-deficient tumors. The study, taken as a whole, reports: After pembrolizumab, tumor-resident clones rose rapidly, then generally contracted before radiologic responses.

Sequencing was performed with immunoSEQ multiplex PCR; in TCRdb, only in-frame clones are kept and a portion is missing. This sample has 50,000 to 75,000 clones, with around 88% found just once. The germline gives CDR1 MNHNS, CDR2 SASEGT. V lost 1 base, J lost 2 bases, and 15 bases lay in between. The CDR3 runs to 16 residues. The TCR-sequenced patients were a few responders to pembrolizumab. Regarding this clone: What it binds is not known.

The chain combines TRBV6-1 with TRBJ2-7, with a possible D match to TRBD1 (6 bases). Source: peripheral blood, taken 52 weeks after starting pembrolizumab. This TCR came from an adult with mismatch repair-deficient cancer. Here the CDR3 DNA reads TGTGCCAGCAGTGAAGAGGAACAGGGAATACCCTACGAGCAGTACTTC. Its protein is CASSEEEQGIPYEQYF.